This TCR beta chain was retrieved from a study of CD8 T cells in ankylosing spondylitis. Overall study findings and caveats: Ankylosing spondylitis blood appeared to be characterized by a TCR beta motif of several highly homologous variants.

The table lists this clonotype with many counts. Its antigen is unknown. Preparation of TCR beta libraries was done by quantitative 5'-RACE with molecular barcodes. TCRdb itself ran the 5' RACE reads through MiXCR, one entry per CDR3 protein. The table has some 450,000 distinct CDR3 sequences, under 20% seen once. The CDR3 runs 15 residues. V lost 6 bases and J lost 4, with 15 bases in between. This TCR was recovered from a male donor with ankylosing spondylitis. Sequencing was done on a sample of blood, either unsorted or a sorted T cell fraction (not recorded which). The chain carries TRBV12-3 or TRBV12-4 and TRBJ2-2; a weak D match, TRBD2 (6 bases). CDR3 region: CASSRSGGFTGELFF. The CDR3 nucleotides are TGTGCCAGCAGCCGGAGTGGGGGGTTCACCGGGGAGCTGTTTTTT.